This TCR beta chain was identified in a study of OX40 agonist ivuxolimab in advanced cancers. Study observations and caveats: Still undetermined is the antigen specificity of the expanded peripheral T cells. Clonal expansion from baseline to week 6 occurred in both CD4+ and CD8+ T cells. Several nonresponders also turned out to have low normalized T-cell clonal expansion. CD8+ T cells were the subset that, on average, had more expanded clones than CD4+.

Data came from immunoSEQ multiplex PCR; TCRdb stores just in-frame clones and leaves some out. The repertoire consists of roughly 74,000 clones, with over 80% occurring once and the leading ten covering approximately 8.6%. CDR1 is ENHRY and CDR2 is SYGVKD in the germline V gene. The CDR3 totals 14 residues. Trimming left V 3 bases short and J 2 bases short, with 8 bases between. This clone was counted between two and nine times. The antigen remains unidentified. The sequence derives from an adult with an advanced solid tumor such as melanoma, head and neck, liver or kidney cancer. The sequencing used CD4+ or CD8+ T cells sorted from blood, collected in a trial of the OX40 agonist ivuxolimab. The genes are TRBV10-3 and TRBJ1-5, with no clear D. CDR3 residues: CAISETAGNQPQHF. The CDR3 DNA reads TGTGCCATCAGTGAAACCGCGGGCAATCAGCCCCAGCATTTT.